This T cell receptor beta chain originates from a study of T cell responses to AZD1222 COVID-19 vaccine. Study observations and caveats: Targets within unmutated variant regions were reportedly found for nearly half of spike-specific TCRs. Baseline antibody screening turned up just five to seven seropositive AZD1222 recipients. Mostly white British, mostly female donors; authors suggested clonal diversity may be underestimated.

Note on this clone: Its antigen is still unknown.

Assay: immunoSEQ multiplex PCR; the TCRdb copy retains only in-frame clones and omits some. The repertoire holds 130,000 to 150,000 clones, with just over 90% as singletons. V gave up 5 bases and J gave up 7 bases; unmatched junction bases: 4. The CDR3 spans 15 residues. Germline V gives CDR1 SGHTA, CDR2 FQGTGA. Sample: peripheral blood, taken on day 0 of AZD1222 vaccination. The TCR comes from an adult in good health. The J gene is TRBJ2-1, the V gene TRBV7-3, with 14 bases matching TRBD2. CDR3 amino acids: CASSPGTSGSNEQFF. The DNA for the CDR3 is TGTGCCAGCAGCCCTGGGACTAGCGGGAGTAATGAGCAGTTCTTC.